These 17 T cell receptor beta chains originate from one sample sequenced in a study of neurological immune-mediated disorders. TCRdb recomputed calls from the 5' RACE reads with MiXCR, one row per CDR3 protein. Among 66,000 or so distinct CDR3 sequences listed, around 3.1% were seen once. Sequenced material: PBMCs. These receptors all come from a man in his forties with multiple sclerosis.

This clonotype was picked up many times. This chain connects TRBV11-2 to TRBJ1-1; 7 bases are shared with TRBD1. V gave up 2 bases and J gave up 0 bases; unmatched junction bases: 9. There are 17 residues in the CDR3. The V gene's germline CDR1 is SGHAT and CDR2 FQNNGV. DNA for the CDR3: TGTGCCAGCAGCTTAAGGGTAGGACAGGCAATGAACACTGAAGCTTTCTTT. Protein product: CASSLRVGQAMNTEAFF.

The table lists this clonotype with many counts. V and J are TRBV4-2 and TRBJ2-7; the D gene is possibly TRBD2 (6 bases). This CDR3 region has 17 residues. CDR1 and CDR2 (germline): LGHNA, YNFKEQ. V was pared by 4 bases and J by 7 bases, with 26 bases between. The CDR3 DNA reads TGTGCCAGCAGCCTCCGGCGGGTTGGGACTGCCCTCGGGGAGCAGTACTTC. Protein: CASSLRRVGTALGEQYF.

This clonotype was observed at least ten times. The chain uses TRBV9 and TRBJ2-1; possible D gene TRBD2, 5 bases. There are 14 residues in the CDR3. In germline, CDR1 is SGDLS, CDR2 YYNGEE. Deletions cut 0 bases from V and 4 bases from J, with 8 bases between. The CDR3 DNA is TGTGCCAGCAGCGTAGCGGGGAAGTACAATGAGCAGTTCTTC. This sequence encodes CASSVAGKYNEQFF.

The table lists this clonotype with many counts. The genes are TRBV21-1 and TRBJ1-1; the table names TRBD1, a call not compared with the DNA. TRBV21-1 is labeled a pseudogene. The CDR3 covers 14 residues. This CDR3 reads CASRETPGPTEAFF. Written as DNA, the CDR3 is TGTGCCAGCAGGGAGACTCCGGGGCCCACTGAAGCTTTCTTT.

In its sample, this clonotype was seen many times. The CDR3 loop reads CASSYSSSFNQPQHF. As DNA, the CDR3 is TGTGCCAGCAGTTACTCGTCAAGTTTCAATCAGCCCCAGCATTTT. V and J are TRBV6-2 or TRBV6-3 and TRBJ1-5, with D uncertain. The V gene's germline CDR1 is MNHEY and CDR2 SVGEGT. This CDR3 is built from 15 residues. Trimming removed 0 bases from V and 3 bases from J, with 9 bases in between.

This clonotype has a handful of counts. Relative to the germline gene, one junction end is altered; a read error may explain this. The rearrangement links TRBV20-1 to TRBJ1-6; D might be TRBD1 (6 bases). Germline assignment: CDR1 DFQATT and CDR2 SNEGSKA (reference sequence). The CDR3 sequence is 16 residues long. In nucleotides, the CDR3 is TGCAGTGCTTCGGACAGCAGGAGCTCCTATAATTCAACCCTCAACTTT. This codes for CSASDSRSSYNSTLNF.

This clonotype was seen ten or more times. The rearrangement joins TRBV5-1 to TRBJ1-1; D remains ambiguous. Germline lookup yields CDR1 SGHRS and CDR2 YFSETQ. Deletions cut 0 bases from V and 1 base from J, with 10 bases between. The CDR3 contains 15 residues. The CDR3 DNA sequence: TGCGCCAGCAGCTTGGGTGCAGGCCAGAACACTGAAGCTTTCTTT. Translating gives CASSLGAGQNTEAFF.

In this sample, this clonotype turned up many times. CDR3 loop: CASSYPGRGGEAFF. The CDR3 region has the DNA TGTGCCAGCAGTTACCCCGGGAGGGGTGGTGAAGCTTTCTTT. V usage is TRBV6-5 and J usage is TRBJ1-1, with a possible D match to TRBD1 (5 bases). CDR1 and CDR2 from the germline V gene are MNHEY and SVGAGI. V was clipped by 2 bases and J by 7 bases, with 14 bases between them. This CDR3 region has 14 residues.

The sample holds many counts of this clonotype. The V call is TRBV15, the J call TRBJ1-5; TRBD1 is a possible D gene (5 bases). This CDR3 has 13 amino acids. V lost 1 base, J lost 5 bases, and 6 bases lay in between. Germline V gene data show CDR1 as LNHNV and CDR2 as YYDKDF (reference sequence). For the CDR3, the DNA is TGTGCCACCAGCAGAGTGGGGGATCAGCCCCAGCATTTT. As protein: CATSRVGDQPQHF.

This clonotype was recorded many times. The chain carries TRBV10-3 and TRBJ1-5; 8 bases fit TRBD1. The trim removed 4 bases at V and 0 bases at J, leaving 8 bases unmatched. Looked up from germline, CDR1 is ENHRY and CDR2 is SYGVKD. The CDR3 length is 17 residues. Written as DNA, the CDR3 is TGTGCCATCAGTGGTGGACAGGGAGGCGGTAGCAATCAGCCCCAGCATTTT. This codes for CAISGGQGGGSNQPQHF.

This clonotype is medium-sized within its sample. The V and J genes are TRBV5-1 and TRBJ1-1; D uncertain. V lost 0 bases and J lost 10, with 10 bases in between. The CDR3 extends over 12 amino acids. Germline lookup yields CDR1 SGHRS and CDR2 YFSETQ. The CDR3 here is CASSLGGEAAFF. CDR3 DNA sequence: TGCGCCAGCAGCTTGGGCGGGGAGGCAGCTTTCTTT.

Ten or more counts support this clonotype. This chain links TRBV20-1 with TRBJ1-2; 12 nucleotides agree with TRBD1. Looked up from germline, CDR1 is DFQATT and CDR2 is SNEGSKA (reference sequence). The CDR3 covers 17 residues. Trimming cost V 0 bases and J 3 bases; bases outside gene matches: 8. The CDR3 DNA sequence: TGCAGTGCTAGAGAGGGGACAGGGGGCGCGCTGGACTATGGCTACACCTTC. Amino acids: CSAREGTGGALDYGYTF.

Ten or more counts support this clonotype. The CDR3 DNA reads TGTGCCAGCAGCCAAAAAACAGGATCAGGCCTCTATGGCTACACCTTC. Protein: CASSQKTGSGLYGYTF. The rearrangement links TRBV4-2 to TRBJ1-2, with a tentative D call TRBD1 (5 bases). The CDR3 totals 16 residues. The germline V and J ends were trimmed by 2 bases and 4 bases, with 17 bases remaining between them. The germline V gene has CDR1 LGHNA and CDR2 YNFKEQ.

This clonotype has at least ten counts. The genes are TRBV5-1 and TRBJ1-1; possible D gene TRBD1, 6 bases. V lost 3 bases, J lost 1 base, and 19 bases lay in between. The germline V gene encodes CDR1 SGHRS and CDR2 YFSETQ. CDR3 length equals 17 residues. The CDR3 reads CASSYGGQGWKNTEAFF. CDR3 nucleotides: TGCGCCAGCAGCTACGGAGGGCAGGGGTGGAAGAACACTGAAGCTTTCTTT.

This clonotype was seen at least ten times. The chain links TRBV20-1 to TRBJ2-7, with a possible D match to TRBD2 (5 bases). Trimming removed 0 bases at V and 7 bases at J, with 16 bases between. Germline V gives CDR1 DFQATT, CDR2 SNEGSKA (reference sequence). This CDR3 is built from 14 residues. The CDR3 DNA is TGCAGTGCTAGAGAGGGGATCCGGGAATGGGAGCAGTACTTC. It translates to CSAREGIREWEQYF.

At least ten counts were recorded for this clonotype. The genes are TRBV20-1 and TRBJ2-1; D gene uncertain. Germline V lookup: CDR1 DFQATT, CDR2 SNEGSKA (reference sequence). Deletions cut 0 bases from V and 4 bases from J, with 7 bases between. CDR3 size: 13 residues. The CDR3 region is CSARDPAYNEQFF. CDR3 coding DNA: TGCAGTGCTAGAGATCCGGCGTACAATGAGCAGTTCTTC.

This clonotype is medium-sized (0.01 to 0.1%) in the sample. The genes are TRBV20-1 and TRBJ2-1; D is unresolved. CDR1 and CDR2 (germline): DFQATT, SNEGSKA (reference sequence). The CDR3 consists of 11 residues. The V end was cut by 5 bases, the J end by 5 bases, with 7 bases between. CDR3 protein: CSAPPHNEQFF. The CDR3 DNA reads TGCAGTGCTCCCCCCCACAATGAGCAGTTCTTC.